This T cell receptor beta chain was profiled in a study of blood T cell repertoires in COVID-19. The data were produced by immunoSEQ multiplex PCR, yet TCRdb's version contains in-frame clones alone and is incomplete. The sample has roughly 150,000 clones, 82% seen once. CDR1 and CDR2 from the germline V gene are KGHSH and LQKENI. The CDR3 totals 15 residues. Trimming removed 0 bases from V and 7 bases from J; junction bases left unmatched: 5. This sequence joins TRBV18 and TRBJ2-1; 8 bases map to TRBD2. This receptor was taken from a human donor with acute or convalescent COVID-19. The donor label of this sample is uncertain. Input material: peripheral blood. Written as DNA, the CDR3 is TGTGCCAGCTCACCACCCAGCGGGGGTGGGAATGAGCAGTTCTTC. It codes for CASSPPSGGGNEQFF. Full variable domain (outside the CDR3, taken from reference TRBV18 and TRBJ2-1): NAGVMQNPRHLVRRRGQEARLRCSPMKGHSHVYWYRQLPEEGLKFMVYLQKENIIDESGMPKERFSAEFPKEGPSILRIQQVVRGDSAAYFCASSPPSGGGNEQFFGPGTRLTVL.